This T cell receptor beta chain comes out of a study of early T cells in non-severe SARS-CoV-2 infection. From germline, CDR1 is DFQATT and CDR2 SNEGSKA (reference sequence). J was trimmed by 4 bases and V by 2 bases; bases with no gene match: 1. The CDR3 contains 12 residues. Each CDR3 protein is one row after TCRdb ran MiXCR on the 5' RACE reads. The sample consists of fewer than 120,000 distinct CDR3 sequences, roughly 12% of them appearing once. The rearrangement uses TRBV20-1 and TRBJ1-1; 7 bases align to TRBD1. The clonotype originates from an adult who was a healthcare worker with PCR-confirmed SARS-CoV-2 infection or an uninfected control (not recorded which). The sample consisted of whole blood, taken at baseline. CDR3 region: CSARQGGTEAFF. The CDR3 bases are TGCAGTGCTAGACAGGGGGGCACTGAAGCTTTCTTT.